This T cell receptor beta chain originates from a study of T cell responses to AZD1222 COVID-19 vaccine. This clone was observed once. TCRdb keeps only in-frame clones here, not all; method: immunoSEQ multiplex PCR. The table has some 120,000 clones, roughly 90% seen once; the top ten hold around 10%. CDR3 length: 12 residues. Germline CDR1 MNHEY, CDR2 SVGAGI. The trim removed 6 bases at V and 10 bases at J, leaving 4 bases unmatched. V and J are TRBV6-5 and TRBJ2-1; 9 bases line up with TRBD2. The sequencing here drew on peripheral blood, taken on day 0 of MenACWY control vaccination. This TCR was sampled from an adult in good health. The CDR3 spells CASRRGLAEQFF. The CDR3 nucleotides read TGTGCCAGCAGACGGGGACTAGCCGAGCAGTTCTTC.